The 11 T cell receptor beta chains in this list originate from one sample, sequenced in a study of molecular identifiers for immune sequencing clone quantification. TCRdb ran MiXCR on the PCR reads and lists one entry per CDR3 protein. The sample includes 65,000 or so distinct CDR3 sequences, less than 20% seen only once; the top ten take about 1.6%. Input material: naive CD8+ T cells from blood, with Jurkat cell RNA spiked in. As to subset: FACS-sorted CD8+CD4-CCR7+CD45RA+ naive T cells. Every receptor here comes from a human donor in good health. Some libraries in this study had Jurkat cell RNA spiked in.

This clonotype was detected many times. The CDR3 region has the DNA TGTGCCAGCGTTCCGCGGGAGGCCCCCTCCTCCTACGAGCAGTACTTC. This translates into CASVPREAPSSYEQYF. The chain uses TRBV2 and TRBJ2-7, with TRBD2 matching over 8 bases. This CDR3 comprises 16 residues. Per the germline V gene, CDR1 is SNHLY and CDR2 is FYNNEI. J was trimmed by 0 bases and V by 8 bases; bases with no gene match: 12.

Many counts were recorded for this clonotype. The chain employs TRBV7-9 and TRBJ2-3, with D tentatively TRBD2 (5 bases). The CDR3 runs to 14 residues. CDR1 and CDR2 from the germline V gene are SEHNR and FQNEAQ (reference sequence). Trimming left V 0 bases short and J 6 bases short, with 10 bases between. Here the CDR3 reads CASSLAGVWDTQYF. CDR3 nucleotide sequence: TGTGCCAGCAGCTTAGCGGGAGTATGGGATACGCAGTATTTT.

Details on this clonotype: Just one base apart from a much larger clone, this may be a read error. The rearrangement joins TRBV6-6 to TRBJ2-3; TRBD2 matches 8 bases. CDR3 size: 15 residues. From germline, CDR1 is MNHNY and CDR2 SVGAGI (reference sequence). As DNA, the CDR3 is TGTGCCAGCAGTTACACCAGCGGGGGTACAGATACGCGGTATTTT. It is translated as CASSYTSGGTDTRYF.

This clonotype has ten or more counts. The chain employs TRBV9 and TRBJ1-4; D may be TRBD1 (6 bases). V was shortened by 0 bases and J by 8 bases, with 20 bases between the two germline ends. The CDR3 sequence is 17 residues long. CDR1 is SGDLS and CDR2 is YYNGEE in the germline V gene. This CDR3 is CASSVEAGDIGGEKLFF. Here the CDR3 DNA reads TGTGCCAGCAGCGTAGAGGCAGGGGACATCGGTGGCGAAAAACTGTTTTTT.

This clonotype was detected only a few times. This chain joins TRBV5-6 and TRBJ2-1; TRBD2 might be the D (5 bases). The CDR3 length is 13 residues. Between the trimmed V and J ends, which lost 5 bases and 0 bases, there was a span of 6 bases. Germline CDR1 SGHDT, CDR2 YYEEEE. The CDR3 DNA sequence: TGTGCCAGCAGGGGGAGCTCCTACAATGAGCAGTTCTTC. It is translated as CASRGSSYNEQFF.

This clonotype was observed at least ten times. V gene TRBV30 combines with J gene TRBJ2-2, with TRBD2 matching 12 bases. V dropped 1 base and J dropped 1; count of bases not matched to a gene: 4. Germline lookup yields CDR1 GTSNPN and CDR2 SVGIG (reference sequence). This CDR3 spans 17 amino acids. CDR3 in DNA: TGTGCCTGGAGTGACCCGGGACTAGCGGGGAACACCGGGGAGCTGTTTTTT. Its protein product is CAWSDPGLAGNTGELFF.

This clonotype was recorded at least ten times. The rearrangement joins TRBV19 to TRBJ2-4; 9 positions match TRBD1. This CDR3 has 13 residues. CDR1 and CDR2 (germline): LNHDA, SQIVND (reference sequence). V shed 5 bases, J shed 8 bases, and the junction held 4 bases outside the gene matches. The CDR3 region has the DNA TGTGCCAGTAGTCCACAGGGGGCGTACATTCAGTACTTC. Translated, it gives CASSPQGAYIQYF.

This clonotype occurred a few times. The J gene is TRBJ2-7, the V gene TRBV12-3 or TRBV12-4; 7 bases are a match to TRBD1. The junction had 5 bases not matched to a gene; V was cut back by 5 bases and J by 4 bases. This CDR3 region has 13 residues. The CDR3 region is CASSAGTAYEQYF. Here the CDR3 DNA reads TGTGCCAGCAGTGCCGGGACAGCTTACGAGCAGTACTTC.

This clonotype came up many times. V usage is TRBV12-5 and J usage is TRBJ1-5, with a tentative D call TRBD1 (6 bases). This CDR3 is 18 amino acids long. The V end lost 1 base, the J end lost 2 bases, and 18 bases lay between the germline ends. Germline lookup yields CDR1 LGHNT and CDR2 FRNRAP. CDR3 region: CASGLEQQGGIGNQPQHF. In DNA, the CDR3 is TGTGCTAGTGGTTTGGAACAACAGGGCGGGATTGGCAATCAGCCCCAGCATTTT. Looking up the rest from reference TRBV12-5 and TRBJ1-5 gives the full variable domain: DARVTQTPRHKVTEMGQEVTMRCQPILGHNTVFWYRQTMMQGLELLAYFRNRAPLDDSGMPKDRFSAEMPDATLATLKIQPSEPRDSAVYFCASGLEQQGGIGNQPQHFGDGTRLSIL.

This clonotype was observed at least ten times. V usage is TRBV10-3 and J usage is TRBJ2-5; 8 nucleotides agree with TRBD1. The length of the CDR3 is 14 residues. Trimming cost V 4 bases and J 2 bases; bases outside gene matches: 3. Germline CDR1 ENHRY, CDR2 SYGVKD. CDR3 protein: CAISGGQEQETQYF. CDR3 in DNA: TGTGCCATCAGTGGGGGACAGGAGCAAGAGACCCAGTACTTC.

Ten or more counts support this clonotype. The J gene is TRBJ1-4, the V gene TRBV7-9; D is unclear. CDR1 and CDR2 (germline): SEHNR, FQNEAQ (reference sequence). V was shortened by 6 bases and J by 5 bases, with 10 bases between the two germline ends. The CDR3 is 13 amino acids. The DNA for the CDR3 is TGTGCCAGCAGTGATCCGGGCAATGAAAAACTGTTTTTT. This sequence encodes CASSDPGNEKLFF.